This TCR beta chain was sequenced during a study of T cells in Graves' hyperthyroidism and ophthalmopathy. Findings and limits, study-wide: Peripheral blood also featured most of the thyroid clonotypes expanded above 0.001. Prediction of ophthalmopathy progression came a median around 6 months pre-onset.

Each patient was aged 18 to 65 and had newly diagnosed hyperthyroidism of under 2 months' duration. PBMCs came from less than 11 ml fresh peripheral blood. RNA transcripts gave rise to amplified TCR beta CDR3 regions. HTBI primers were the set used in a first-round RT-PCR of the TCR CDR3. TCRdb re-derived calls from the multiplex PCR reads in MiXCR, one entry per CDR3 protein. There are around 480,000 distinct CDR3 sequences in the sample; around 15% occur only once, and 15% to 20% lies in the top ten. This clonotype was recorded at least ten times. Its antigen is as yet unknown. Germline V gene data show CDR1 as DFQATT and CDR2 as SNEGSKA (reference sequence). This CDR3 has 13 residues. Trimming removed 8 bases at V and 0 bases at J, with 14 bases between.

V and J are TRBV20-1 and TRBJ2-7; possibly TRBD1 for D (6 bases). Input material: blood. This TCR was sampled from a woman under 30 with Graves' hyperthyroidism. Here the CDR3 reads CSPLRDTSYEQYF. CDR3 coding DNA: TGCAGTCCCCTTCGGGACACCTCCTACGAGCAGTACTTC.